This record looks at one TCR beta chain sequence and its context. Its target is not known. Germline CDR1 MNHNS, CDR2 SASEGT. This CDR3 contains 15 residues. Unmatched junction bases numbered 7, after V lost 4 bases and J lost 7 bases. iRepertoire HTBI primers and Arm-PCR of CDR3 regions built TCR beta libraries. TCRdb processed the multiplex PCR reads anew with MiXCR; each CDR3 protein has one entry. This sample yields 550,000 to 650,000 distinct CDR3 sequences, of which approximately 16% are seen a single time; about 11% belongs to the top ten. This sample's time point: newly diagnosed GD, antithyroid drugs for less than 3 months. TCR sequences were obtained from RNA taken from PBMCs. These data are taken from a study of regulatory T cells in long-lasting Graves disease. Study-level points and caveats: Persistent cases favored TRBV28, TRBJ1-2 and TRBJ2-5. Between persistent patients, roughly 2,600 public clonotypes were shared, exceeding the roughly 920 shared between new patients.

These data were also filed under a second study, of T cells in Graves' hyperthyroidism and ophthalmopathy.

The sequence derives from a young man with Graves disease. The genes are TRBV6-1 and TRBJ2-2, with 9 positions matching TRBD2. This specimen consisted of peripheral blood mononuclear cells (PBMCs), obtained at new diagnosis, from a patient treated with antithyroid drugs. The CDR3: CASSVWASGNGELFF. Here the CDR3 DNA reads TGTGCCAGCAGTGTTTGGGCTAGCGGGAACGGGGAGCTGTTTTTT.